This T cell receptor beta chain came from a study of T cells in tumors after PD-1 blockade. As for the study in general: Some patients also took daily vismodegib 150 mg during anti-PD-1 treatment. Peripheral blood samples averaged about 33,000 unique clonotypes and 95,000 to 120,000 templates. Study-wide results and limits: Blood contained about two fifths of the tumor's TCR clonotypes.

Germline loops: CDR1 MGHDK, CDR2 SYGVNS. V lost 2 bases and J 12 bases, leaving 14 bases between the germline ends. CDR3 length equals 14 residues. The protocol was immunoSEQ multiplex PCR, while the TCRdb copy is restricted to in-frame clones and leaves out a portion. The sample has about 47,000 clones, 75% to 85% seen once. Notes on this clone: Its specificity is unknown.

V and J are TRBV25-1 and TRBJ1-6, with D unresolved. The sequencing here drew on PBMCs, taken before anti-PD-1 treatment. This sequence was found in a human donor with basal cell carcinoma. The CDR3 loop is CASSETGHPLPLHF. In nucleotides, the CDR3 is TGTGCCAGCAGTGAAACCGGTCATCCGTTACCCCTCCACTTT.